The clone carrying this T cell receptor beta chain was observed at least ten times. The antigen is undetermined. The sample comes from a study of molecular identifiers for immune sequencing clone quantification. The study, taken as a whole, reports: Detecting spiked Jurkat TCR RNA from one cell among roughly 900,000 naive cells was reportedly possible.

Trimming stripped 2 bases from V and 5 bases from J, with 4 bases between. The CDR3 has 10 residues. Germline V gene sequence: CDR1 DFQATT, CDR2 SNEGSKA (reference sequence). Via MiXCR, TCRdb re-called the PCR reads, giving one row per CDR3 protein. The data contain some 88,000 distinct CDR3 sequences, over 20% of them singletons. Sequences were obtained from naive CD8+ T cells from blood, with Jurkat cell RNA spiked in. Sample subset: FACS-sorted CD8+CD4-CCR7+CD45RA+ naive T cells. The clonotype was recovered from a human donor in good health. Some libraries in this study had Jurkat cell RNA spiked in. The rearrangement links TRBV20-1 to TRBJ2-7; D uncertain. The DNA of the CDR3 is TGCAGTGCTAGATGGGACGAGCAGTACTTC. It translates to CSARWDEQYF.